The rows below give T cell receptor beta chains drawn from one sample of a study of PD-L1 blockade in urothelial cancer. This table comes from immunoSEQ multiplex PCR, and its TCRdb copy is limited to in-frame clones, with some not included. The table lists 60,000 to 70,000 clones, around 86% of them singletons. The specimen was PBMCs, collected around atezolizumab (anti-PD-L1) treatment. The source is a man aged 70 or older with urothelial cancer. Each CDR3 is given with its conserved first and last residue. Each record gives: J gene, clone size, V gene, D gene, CDR3 DNA, CDR3 protein. A D gene is named only where the DNA matches it firmly. A row's size may be missing; if present it is once, few, many or a size class.

TRBJ2-7 . TRBV10-2 . TGCGCCAGCACTACCTCCTACGAGCAGTACTTC CASTTSYEQYF
TRBJ2-7 . TRBV6-6 . TGTGCCAGCAGTCCCGGGGGGCGCGAGCAGTACTTC CASSPGGREQYF
TRBJ1-1 few TRBV30 . TGTGCCTGGAGTTACGGACAGAGTGAAGCTTTCTTT CAWSYGQSEAFF
TRBJ2-1 . TRBV5-1 . TGCGCCAGCAGCTTGGTTTCGAGTTCCAATGAGCAGTTCTTC CASSLVSSSNEQFF
TRBJ2-1 . TRBV5-1 TRBD2 TGCGCCAGCAGCGTGCCTAGCGGGACAGATGAGCAGTTCTTC CASSVPSGTDEQFF
TRBJ2-7 once TRBV6-5 TRBD2 TGTGCCAGCAGTTCGGGACTAGCGATTCAAGAGCAGTACTTC CASSSGLAIQEQYF
TRBJ1-3 . TRBV6-5 . TGTGCCACTCGCGGAACTAAAGGAAACACCATATATTTT CATRGTKGNTIYF
TRBJ2-5 once TRBV5-1 . TGCGCCAGCAGCTTTAACCAGGCCGGAGAGACCCAGTACTTC CASSFNQAGETQYF
TRBJ2-5 . TRBV5-4 TRBD1 TGTGCCAGCAGCGCCGGGACAGAAGAGACCCAGTACTTC CASSAGTEETQYF
TRBJ2-5 . TRBV11-2 . TGTGCCAGCAGCCCAGACGCCGGGTCCGGAGAGACCCAGTACTTC CASSPDAGSGETQYF
TRBJ2-1 . TRBV28 . TGTGCCAGCTCCCTTCTTTTGCGAGAGCAGTTCTTC CASSLLLREQFF
TRBJ2-5 . TRBV29-1 TRBD2 TGCAGCGTTGCGGGACTAGCGGGAGTGGAGACCCAGTACTTC CSVAGLAGVETQYF
TRBJ1-1 few TRBV11-2 TRBD1 TGTGCCAGCAGCTTAGTCGGACAGGGGAGGGAAGCTTTCTTT CASSLVGQGREAFF
TRBJ2-1 . TRBV4-1 TRBD2 TGCGCCAGCAGCCTCCACCCGTTAGCGGGAGGGGACAATGAGCAGTTCTTC CASSLHPLAGGDNEQFF
TRBJ2-3 . TRBV2 TRBD1 TGTGCCAGCGCTGGACAGGGGGCAGGTAGCGGACAATTCACAGATACGCAGTATTTT CASAGQGAGSGQFTDTQYF
TRBJ1-5 . TRBV28 . TGTGCCACCCTAGGACCCGGGGATGGCCGAACCCTCAATCAGCCCCAGCATTTT CATLGPGDGRTLNQPQHF
TRBJ2-2 once TRBV28 TRBD1 TGTGCCAGCAGTTGGGGACAGGGCCCCACCGGGGAGCTGTTTTTT CASSWGQGPTGELFF
TRBJ2-1 . TRBV7-2 TRBD2 TGTGCCAGCAGCCCTTCGGGTAGCGGGAGGATCTACAATGAGCAGTTCTTC CASSPSGSGRIYNEQFF
TRBJ2-1 . TRBV29-1 TRBD2 TGCAGCGTTACCGGGACTAGCGGGAAATTCTCCTACAATGAGCAGTTCTTC CSVTGTSGKFSYNEQFF
TRBJ2-5 . TRBV6-5 TRBD2 TGTGCCAGCAGTTACGGACTAGCAGGGGAGACCCAGTACTTC CASSYGLAGETQYF
TRBJ2-7 . TRBV6-6 . TGTGCCAGCAGTTCAACAGGCTACGAGCAGTACTTC CASSSTGYEQYF
TRBJ2-3 . TRBV20-1 . TGCAGTACTACCTTAGTAGATACGCAGTATTTT CSTTLVDTQYF
TRBJ2-1 . TRBV2 . TGTGCCAGCAGTACCAGTTCGATAGCGGCGAACAATGAGCAGTTCTTC CASSTSSIAANNEQFF
TRBJ2-1 once TRBV5-1 TRBD1 TGCGCCAGCAGCGGGGGACAGGGAAACTACAATGAGCAGTTCTTC CASSGGQGNYNEQFF
TRBJ1-1 few TRBV29-1 TRBD1 TGCAGCGTTGTCGGACAGGTTGAAGCTTTCTTT CSVVGQVEAFF
TRBJ1-2 . TRBV5-1 . TGCGCCAGCAGCTTGGTCGGTCTTAACTATGGCTACACCTTC CASSLVGLNYGYTF
TRBJ2-2 . TRBV12-5 . TGTGCTAGTGGTTTGAGGACCCCGGGCGGGACCGGAGAGCTGTTTTTT CASGLRTPGGTGELFF
TRBJ2-7 . TRBV10-3 . TGTGCCATCACTCCCGGGACAACCGTCGAGCAGTACTTC CAITPGTTVEQYF
TRBJ2-7 . TRBV2 . TGTGCCAGCAGTGACAGGGGGGTGGGCGAGCAGTACTTC CASSDRGVGEQYF
TRBJ2-7 . TRBV7-6 TRBD2 TGTGCCAGCAGCTTGGGACTAGCGGGAGGGCCGGTTGGGTACGAGCAGTACTTC CASSLGLAGGPVGYEQYF
TRBJ2-3 . TRBV10-2 . TGCGCCAGCAGTGAAGAGGTCGTGCAGTATTTT CASSEEVVQYF
TRBJ1-2 . TRBV2 TRBD1 TGTGCCAGCAGGACCGGGACAGGGGACGGCTACACCTTC CASRTGTGDGYTF
TRBJ1-2 . TRBV6-6 TRBD1 TGTGCCAGCAACCTCGCAGGGGGCGCGGATGGCTACACCTTC CASNLAGGADGYTF
TRBJ2-1 . TRBV7-7 . TGTGCTAGCAGCCCAGGAGGCTCCTACAATGAGCAGTTCTTC CASSPGGSYNEQFF
TRBJ1-4 . TRBV4-1 TRBD1 TGCGCCAGCAGCGTCGGGGGGACAGGGCATGAAAAACTGTTTTTT CASSVGGTGHEKLFF
TRBJ1-4 . TRBV29-1 . TGCAGCGTTGGGCGGGCAGGGGAGAATGAAAAACTGTTTTTT CSVGRAGENEKLFF